This T cell receptor (beta chain) comes out of a study of cytomegalovirus exposure and HLA in healthy donors. Broader study findings: TCR beta chains numbering some 160 were designated cytomegalovirus-associated. Among the CMV-associated chains, three were confirmed in vitro as specific for CMV antigens. The classifier reportedly diagnosed cytomegalovirus status with high sensitivity and specificity.

The table came from immunoSEQ multiplex PCR; TCRdb's copy has only in-frame clones and leaves some out. Among under 75,000 clones listed, about 97% were seen once. This clone was counted once. No antigen is known for it. The sequence came from a woman aged 18-29 years in good health and CMV-seropositive. Sequencing was carried out using PBMCs.

The CDR3 loop is CASSPRTGSYEQYF. CDR3 in DNA: TGTGCCAGCAGCCCACGGACAGGATCGTACGAGCAGTACTTC. This chain uses TRBV5-4 with TRBJ2-7; 7 nucleotides agree with TRBD1. The germline CDR1 and CDR2 sequences are SGHNT and YYREEE (reference sequence). The CDR3 runs 14 residues. V dropped 4 bases and J dropped 4; count of bases not matched to a gene: 8.